This T cell receptor beta chain is from a study of blood T cell repertoires in COVID-19. As for the study in general: Some COVID-19 samples were acute and others convalescent; all came from the United States, Italy and Spain. Sources were T cells, B-cell-depleted T cells, or PBMCs; the material itself was cDNA or gDNA.

Authors' data handling: Amplification of reference gene primers was used by the study to estimate nucleated cell counts. Some clones are missing from TCRdb's copy, which holds only in-frame ones; the method was immunoSEQ multiplex PCR. That table furnishes V, J and clone size, whereas the DNA furnished D and trimming. The sample shows approximately 140,000 clones, 84% of them seen only once. The V gene's germline CDR1 is SGHNT and CDR2 YYREEE (reference sequence). This CDR3 has 14 amino acids. The V segment lost 4 bases and the J segment 5 bases; nucleotides outside the gene matches: 3. The chain couples TRBV5-4 to TRBJ2-3, with 11 bases matching TRBD2. This clonotype originated in a human donor in a cohort sampled during active COVID-19. The source material was peripheral blood. The CDR3 DNA follows: TGTGCCAGCAGCATAGCGGGGGGGCGAGATACGCAGTATTTT. Translation gives CASSIAGGRDTQYF.